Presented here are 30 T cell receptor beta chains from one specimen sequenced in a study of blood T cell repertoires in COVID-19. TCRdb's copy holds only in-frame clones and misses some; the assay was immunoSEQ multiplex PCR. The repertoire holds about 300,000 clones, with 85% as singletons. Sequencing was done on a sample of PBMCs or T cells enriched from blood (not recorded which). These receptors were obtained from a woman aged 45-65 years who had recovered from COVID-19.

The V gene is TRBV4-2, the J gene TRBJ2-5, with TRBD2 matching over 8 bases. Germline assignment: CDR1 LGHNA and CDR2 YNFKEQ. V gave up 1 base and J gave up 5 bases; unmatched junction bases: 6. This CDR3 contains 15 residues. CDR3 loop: CASSQVSSGAETQYF. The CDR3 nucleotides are TGTGCCAGCAGCCAAGTGAGTAGCGGGGCGGAGACCCAGTACTTC.

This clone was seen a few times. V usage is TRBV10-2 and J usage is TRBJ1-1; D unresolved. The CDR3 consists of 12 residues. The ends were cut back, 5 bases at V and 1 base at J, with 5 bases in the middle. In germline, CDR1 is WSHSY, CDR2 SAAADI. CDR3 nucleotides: TGCGCCAGCAGTCAGGCGAACACTGAAGCTTTCTTT. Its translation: CASSQANTEAFF.

The CDR3, as DNA: TGTGCCAGCAGCGTTGCCTCGGGAGGCAATCAGCCCCAGCATTTT. This gives the protein CASSVASGGNQPQHF. The J gene is TRBJ1-5, the V gene TRBV9; D remains ambiguous. Trimming removed 2 bases at V and 2 bases at J, with 11 bases between. The CDR3 is 15 amino acids. The V gene's germline CDR1 is SGDLS and CDR2 YYNGEE.

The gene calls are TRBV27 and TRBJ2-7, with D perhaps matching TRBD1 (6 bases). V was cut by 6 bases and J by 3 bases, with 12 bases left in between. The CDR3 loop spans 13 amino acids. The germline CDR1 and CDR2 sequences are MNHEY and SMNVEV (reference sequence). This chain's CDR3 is CASRHTGNYEQYF. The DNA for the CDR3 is TGTGCCAGCAGACATACAGGGAACTACGAGCAGTACTTC.

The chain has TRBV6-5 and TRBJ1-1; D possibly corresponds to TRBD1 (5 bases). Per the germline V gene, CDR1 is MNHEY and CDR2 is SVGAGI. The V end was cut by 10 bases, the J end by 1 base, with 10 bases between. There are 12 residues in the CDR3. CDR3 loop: CATGQANTEAFF. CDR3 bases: TGTGCCACAGGACAAGCGAACACTGAAGCTTTCTTT.

The CDR3: CASSREGQPQHF. As DNA, the CDR3 is TGTGCCAGCTCGAGGGAGGGTCAGCCCCAGCATTTT. This chain uses TRBV27 with TRBJ1-5; no clear D. CDR3 length equals 12 residues. The ends were cut back, 8 bases at V and 6 bases at J, with 11 bases in the middle. Germline-derived CDR1 and CDR2 are MNHEY and SMNVEV (reference sequence).

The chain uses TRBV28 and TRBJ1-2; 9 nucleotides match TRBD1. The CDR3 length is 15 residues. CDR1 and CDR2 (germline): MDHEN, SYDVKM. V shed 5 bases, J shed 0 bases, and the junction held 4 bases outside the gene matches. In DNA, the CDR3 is TGTGCCAGCAGTCGGACAGGGGTCCCTAACTATGGCTACACCTTC. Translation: CASSRTGVPNYGYTF.

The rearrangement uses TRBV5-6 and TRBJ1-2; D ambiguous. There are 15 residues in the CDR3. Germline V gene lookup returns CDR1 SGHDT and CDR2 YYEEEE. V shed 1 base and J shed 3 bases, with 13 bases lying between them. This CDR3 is CASSLKMGQYYGYTF. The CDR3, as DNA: TGTGCCAGCAGCTTGAAGATGGGCCAGTACTATGGCTACACCTTC.

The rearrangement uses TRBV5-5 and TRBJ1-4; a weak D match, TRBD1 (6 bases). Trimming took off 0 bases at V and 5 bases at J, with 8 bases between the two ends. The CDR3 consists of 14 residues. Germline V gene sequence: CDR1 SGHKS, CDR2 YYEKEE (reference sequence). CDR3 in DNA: TGTGCCAGCAGCTTGGTCCAGGGGAATGAAAAACTGTTTTTT. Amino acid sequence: CASSLVQGNEKLFF.

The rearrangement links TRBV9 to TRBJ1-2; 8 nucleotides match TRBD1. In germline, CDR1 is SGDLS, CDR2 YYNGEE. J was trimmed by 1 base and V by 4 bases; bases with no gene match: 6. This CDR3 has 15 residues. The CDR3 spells CASSWGQESNYGYTF. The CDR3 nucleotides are TGTGCCAGCAGCTGGGGACAGGAGAGTAACTATGGCTACACCTTC.

The DNA for the CDR3 is TGTGCCAGCGGGACAGGGATAAATCAGCCCCAGCATTTT. Its translation: CASGTGINQPQHF. This chain joins TRBV6-5 and TRBJ1-5, with 9 positions matching TRBD1. CDR1 is MNHEY and CDR2 is SVGAGI in the germline V gene. The CDR3 runs 13 residues. Germline trimming cut 8 bases from V and 4 bases from J; bases unmatched to any gene: 3.

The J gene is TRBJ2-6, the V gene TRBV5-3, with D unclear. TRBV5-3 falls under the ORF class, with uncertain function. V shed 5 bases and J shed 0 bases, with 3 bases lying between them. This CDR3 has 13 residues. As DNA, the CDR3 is TGTGCCAGAAGGAGCTCTGGGGCCAACGTCCTGACTTTC. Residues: CARRSSGANVLTF.

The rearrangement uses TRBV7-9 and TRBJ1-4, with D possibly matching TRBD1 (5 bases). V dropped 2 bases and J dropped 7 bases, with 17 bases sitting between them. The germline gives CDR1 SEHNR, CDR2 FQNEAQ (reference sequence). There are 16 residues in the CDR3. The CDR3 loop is CASSLMGGGVSEKLFF. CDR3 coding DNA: TGTGCCAGCAGCTTAATGGGGGGAGGTGTAAGTGAAAAACTGTTTTTT.

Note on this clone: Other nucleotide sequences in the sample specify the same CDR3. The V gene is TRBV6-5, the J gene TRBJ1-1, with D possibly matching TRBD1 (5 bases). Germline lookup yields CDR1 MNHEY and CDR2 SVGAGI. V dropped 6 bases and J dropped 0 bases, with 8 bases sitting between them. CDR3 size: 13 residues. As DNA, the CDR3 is TGTGCCAGCAGCCGACAGATGAACACTGAAGCTTTCTTT. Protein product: CASSRQMNTEAFF.

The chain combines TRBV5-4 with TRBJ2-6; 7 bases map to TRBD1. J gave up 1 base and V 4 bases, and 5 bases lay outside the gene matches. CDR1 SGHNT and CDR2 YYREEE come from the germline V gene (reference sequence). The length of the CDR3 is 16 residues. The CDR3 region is CASSPPGQSGANVLTF. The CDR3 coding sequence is TGTGCCAGCAGCCCGCCGGGACAGTCTGGGGCCAACGTCCTGACTTTC.

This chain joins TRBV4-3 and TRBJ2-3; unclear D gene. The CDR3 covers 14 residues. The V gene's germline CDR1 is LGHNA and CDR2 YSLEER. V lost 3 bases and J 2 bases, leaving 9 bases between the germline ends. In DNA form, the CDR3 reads TGCGCCAGCAGCCAGAATAGAAACACAGATACGCAGTATTTT. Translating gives CASSQNRNTDTQYF.

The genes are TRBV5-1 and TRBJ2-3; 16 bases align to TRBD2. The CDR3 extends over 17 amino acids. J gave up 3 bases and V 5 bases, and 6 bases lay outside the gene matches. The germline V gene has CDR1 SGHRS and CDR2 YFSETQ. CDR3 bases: TGCGCCAGCAGGTCGGGACTAGCGGGGGGGCAAACAGATACGCAGTATTTT. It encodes CASRSGLAGGQTDTQYF.

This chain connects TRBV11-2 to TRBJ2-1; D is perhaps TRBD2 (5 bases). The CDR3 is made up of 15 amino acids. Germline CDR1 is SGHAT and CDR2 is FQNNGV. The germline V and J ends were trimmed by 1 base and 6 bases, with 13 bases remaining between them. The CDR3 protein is CASSLVVGDVNEQFF. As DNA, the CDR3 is TGTGCCAGCAGCTTAGTGGTGGGAGATGTCAATGAGCAGTTCTTC.

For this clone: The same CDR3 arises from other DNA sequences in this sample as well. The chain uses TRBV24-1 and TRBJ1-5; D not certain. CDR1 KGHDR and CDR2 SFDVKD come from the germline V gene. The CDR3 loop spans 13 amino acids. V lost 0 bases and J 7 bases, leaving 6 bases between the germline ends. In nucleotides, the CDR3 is TGTGCCACCAGTGATTTGCGGGGACAGCCCCAGCATTTT. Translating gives CATSDLRGQPQHF.

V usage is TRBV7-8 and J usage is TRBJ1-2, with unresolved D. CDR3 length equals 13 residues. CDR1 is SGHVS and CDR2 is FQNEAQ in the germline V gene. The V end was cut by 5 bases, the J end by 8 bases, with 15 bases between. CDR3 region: CASSRASASGYTF. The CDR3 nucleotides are TGTGCCAGCAGCCGAGCGTCCGCTAGCGGCTACACCTTC.

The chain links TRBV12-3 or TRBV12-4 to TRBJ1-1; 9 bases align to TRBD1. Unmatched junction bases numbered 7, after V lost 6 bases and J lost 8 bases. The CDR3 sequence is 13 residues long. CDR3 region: CASRQGAREEAFF. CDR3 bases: TGTGCCAGCAGACAGGGGGCTCGGGAGGAAGCTTTCTTT.

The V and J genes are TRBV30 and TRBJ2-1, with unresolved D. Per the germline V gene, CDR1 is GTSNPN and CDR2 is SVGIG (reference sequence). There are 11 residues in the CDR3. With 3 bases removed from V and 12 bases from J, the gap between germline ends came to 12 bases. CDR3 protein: CAWSTSSRQFF. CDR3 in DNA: TGTGCCTGGAGCACAAGTTCACGGCAGTTCTTC.

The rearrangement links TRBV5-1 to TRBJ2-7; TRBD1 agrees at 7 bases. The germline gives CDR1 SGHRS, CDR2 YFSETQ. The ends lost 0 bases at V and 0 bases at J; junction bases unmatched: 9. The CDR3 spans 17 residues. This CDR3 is CASSLVGPTGPSYEQYF. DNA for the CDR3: TGCGCCAGCAGCTTGGTGGGCCCGACAGGGCCCTCCTACGAGCAGTACTTC. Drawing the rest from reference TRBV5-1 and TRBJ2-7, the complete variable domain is KAGVTQTPRYLIKTRGQQVTLSCSPISGHRSVSWYQQTPGQGLQFLFEYFSETQRNKGNFPGRFSGRQFSNSRSEMNVSTLELGDSALYLCASSLVGPTGPSYEQYFGPGTRLTVT.

The CDR3 here is CASSLEPTSGGALAAQYF. In nucleotides, the CDR3 is TGCGCCAGCAGCTTGGAGCCCACTAGCGGGGGGGCCCTCGCGGCCCAGTACTTC. The chain recombines TRBV5-1 with TRBJ2-5, with 13 bases fitting TRBD2. Germline CDR1 SGHRS, CDR2 YFSETQ. V lost 0 bases to trimming and J lost 9 bases; unmatched junction nucleotides: 14. This CDR3 is 18 amino acids long. Supplemented by reference TRBV5-1 and TRBJ2-5, the full variable domain reads KAGVTQTPRYLIKTRGQQVTLSCSPISGHRSVSWYQQTPGQGLQFLFEYFSETQRNKGNFPGRFSGRQFSNSRSEMNVSTLELGDSALYLCASSLEPTSGGALAAQYFGPGTRLLVL.

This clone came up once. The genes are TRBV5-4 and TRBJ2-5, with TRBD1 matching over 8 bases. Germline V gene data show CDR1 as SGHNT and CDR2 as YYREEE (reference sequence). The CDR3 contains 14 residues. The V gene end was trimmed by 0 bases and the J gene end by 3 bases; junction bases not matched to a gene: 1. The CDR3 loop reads CASSLVGQEETQYF. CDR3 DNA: TGTGCCAGCAGCTTGGTGGGACAGGAAGAGACCCAGTACTTC.

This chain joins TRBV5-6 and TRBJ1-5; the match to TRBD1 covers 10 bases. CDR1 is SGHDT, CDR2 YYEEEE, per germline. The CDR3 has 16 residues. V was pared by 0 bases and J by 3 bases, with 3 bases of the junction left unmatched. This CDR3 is CASSLADRGLNQPQHF. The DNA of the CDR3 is TGTGCCAGCAGCTTGGCCGACAGGGGGCTCAATCAGCCCCAGCATTTT.

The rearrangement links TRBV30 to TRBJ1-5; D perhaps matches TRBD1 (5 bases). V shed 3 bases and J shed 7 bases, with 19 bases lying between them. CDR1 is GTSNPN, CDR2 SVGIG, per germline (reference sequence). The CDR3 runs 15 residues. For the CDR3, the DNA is TGTGCCTGGAGCCCTACTCGGGGGTTGGGGCAGCCCCAGCATTTT. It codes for CAWSPTRGLGQPQHF.

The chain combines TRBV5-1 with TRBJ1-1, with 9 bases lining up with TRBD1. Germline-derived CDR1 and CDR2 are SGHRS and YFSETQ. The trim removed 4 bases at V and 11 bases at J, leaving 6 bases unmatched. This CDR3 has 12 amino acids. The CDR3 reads CASSPGQGWAFF. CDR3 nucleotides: TGCGCCAGCAGCCCGGGACAGGGCTGGGCTTTCTTT.

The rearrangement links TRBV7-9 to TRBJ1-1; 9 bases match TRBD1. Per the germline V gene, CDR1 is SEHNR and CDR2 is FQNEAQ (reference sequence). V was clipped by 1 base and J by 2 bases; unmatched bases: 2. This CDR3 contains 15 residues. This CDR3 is CASSLGQGDNTEAFF. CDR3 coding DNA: TGTGCCAGCAGCTTAGGACAGGGGGATAACACTGAAGCTTTCTTT.

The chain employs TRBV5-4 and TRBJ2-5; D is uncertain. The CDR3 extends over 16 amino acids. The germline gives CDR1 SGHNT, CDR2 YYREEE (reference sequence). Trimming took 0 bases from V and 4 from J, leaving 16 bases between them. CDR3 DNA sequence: TGTGCCAGCAGCTTGGTTTTAATTGGATCTAGAGAGACCCAGTACTTC. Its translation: CASSLVLIGSRETQYF.